This record looks at one TCR beta chain sequence and its context. Germline CDR1 MDHEN, CDR2 SYDVKM. The CDR3 loop spans 15 amino acids. Unmatched junction bases numbered 8, after V lost 5 bases and J lost 1 base. The entry originates in a study of shared T cell receptors in the human thymus. The assay was immunoSEQ multiplex PCR, and TCRdb's table has in-frame clones only and misses some. The sample lists more than 550,000 clones, about 89% occurring once. These data are also associated with another study on human thymus T cells. According to that study: Donation came from healthy Finnish infants having corrective surgery for congenital heart defects. Resected material from corrective heart surgery provided the thymus tissue analysed. What appeared biased in thymic and blood repertoires was the usage of V and J genes. Related work found strong thymic repertoire overlap between unrelated individuals.

The sequencing input was thymocytes. The rearrangement uses TRBV28 and TRBJ2-7, with 7 bases fitting TRBD1. The sequence was collected from a boy less than two years old with a congenital heart defect. The chain's CDR3 is CASSIWTGLSYEQYF. CDR3 nucleotides: TGTGCCAGCAGTATCTGGACAGGCCTTTCCTACGAGCAGTACTTC.